Listed here are 6 T cell receptor beta chains from one sample, sequenced in a study of cytomegalovirus exposure and HLA in healthy donors. The PCR had 60 Vbeta and 13 Jbeta primers. Assay used: immunoSEQ multiplex PCR; TCRdb lists only in-frame clones, some missing. The data hold some 90,000 clones, with around 73% observed a single time. The sample taken for sequencing was PBMCs. The receptors here all came from a woman in her forties in good health and CMV-seronegative.

The chain is built from TRBV5-4 and TRBJ2-5; D possibly corresponds to TRBD2 (6 bases). CDR1 and CDR2 from the germline V gene are SGHNT and YYREEE (reference sequence). The V gene lost 3 bases and the J gene lost 2 bases, with 8 bases spanning the gap. This CDR3 comprises 13 residues. The CDR3 loop reads CASSSGLQETQYF. CDR3 sequence (DNA): TGTGCCAGCAGCTCTGGACTACAAGAGACCCAGTACTTC.

This chain links TRBV15 with TRBJ1-1; 10 bases are a match to TRBD1. The trim removed 5 bases at V and 0 bases at J, leaving 9 bases unmatched. In germline, CDR1 is LNHNV, CDR2 YYDKDF (reference sequence). The CDR3 is 17 residues long. For the CDR3, the DNA is TGTGCCACCAGCGGCGACAGGGGGCTTTATTTGAACACTGAAGCTTTCTTT. The encoded protein is CATSGDRGLYLNTEAFF.

Turning to this clone: One junction end disagrees with the germline gene, perhaps due to a read error. The V gene is TRBV10-3, the J gene TRBJ2-1; weak D call: TRBD2 (7 bases). The CDR3 runs to 16 residues. Germline V gives CDR1 ENHRY, CDR2 SYGVKD. The CDR3 sequence: CAISVRSGGSYNGQFF. CDR3 sequence (DNA): TGTGCCATCAGTGTTCGATCGGGGGGCTCCTACAATGGGCAGTTCTTC.

This clone was counted a single time. The rearrangement uses TRBV7-6 and TRBJ2-1; no clear D. Between the trimmed V and J ends, which lost 1 base and 2 bases, there was a span of 12 bases. Germline V gives CDR1 SGHVS, CDR2 FNYEAQ. The CDR3 contains 16 residues. DNA for the CDR3: TGTGCCAGCAGCTTAGTTATCACAACCGCCTACAATGAGCAGTTCTTC. It yields the protein CASSLVITTAYNEQFF.

This clone was seen more than once but under ten times. CDR3 in DNA: TGTGCCATCACCACGGACTACGCCTATGGCTACACCTTC. Its translation: CAITTDYAYGYTF. This chain joins TRBV10-3 and TRBJ1-2, with D unresolved. There are 13 residues in the CDR3. Germline CDR1 reads ENHRY; CDR2 reads SYGVKD. Trimming removed 7 bases at V and 4 bases at J, with 13 bases between.

This CDR3 is CASRGPAVANYGYTF. The CDR3 region has the DNA TGTGCCAGTCGAGGCCCGGCCGTAGCTAACTATGGCTACACCTTC. The V and J genes are TRBV19 and TRBJ1-2; no reliable D call. V shed 8 bases and J shed 0 bases, with 16 bases lying between them. This CDR3 has 15 amino acids. The germline V gene has CDR1 LNHDA and CDR2 SQIVND (reference sequence).